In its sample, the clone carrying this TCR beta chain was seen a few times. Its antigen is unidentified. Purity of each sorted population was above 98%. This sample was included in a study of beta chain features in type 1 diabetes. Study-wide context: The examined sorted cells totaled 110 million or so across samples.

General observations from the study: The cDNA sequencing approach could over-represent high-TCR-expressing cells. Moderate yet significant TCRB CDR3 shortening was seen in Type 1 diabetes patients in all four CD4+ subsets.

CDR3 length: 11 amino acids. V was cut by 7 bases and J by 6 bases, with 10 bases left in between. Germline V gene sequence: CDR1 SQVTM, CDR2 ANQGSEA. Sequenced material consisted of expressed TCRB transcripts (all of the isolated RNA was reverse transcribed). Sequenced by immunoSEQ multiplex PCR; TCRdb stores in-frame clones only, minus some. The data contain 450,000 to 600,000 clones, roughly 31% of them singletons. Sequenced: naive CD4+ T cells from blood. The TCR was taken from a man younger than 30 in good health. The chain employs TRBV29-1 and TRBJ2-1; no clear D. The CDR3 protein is CSAPLGNEQFF. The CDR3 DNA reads TGCAGCGCCCCATTGGGCAATGAGCAGTTCTTC.